This T cell receptor beta chain was obtained from a study of regulatory T cells in long-lasting Graves disease. Time point specified: newly diagnosed GD, antithyroid drugs for less than 3 months. Isolated PBMC RNA provided the starting material for the TCR library. According to the study, TCR beta libraries were built with iRepertoire HTBI primers and CDR3-region Arm-PCR. MiXCR, run by TCRdb on the multiplex PCR reads, gives a single entry per CDR3 protein. Among more than 400,000 distinct CDR3 sequences listed, roughly 16% were seen once. Trimming cost V 4 bases and J 8 bases, with 18 bases left between them. The germline V gene has CDR1 MNHNS and CDR2 SASEGT. The CDR3 length is 16 residues. These data also formed part of another study, on T cells in Graves' hyperthyroidism and ophthalmopathy.

This chain connects TRBV6-1 to TRBJ1-6, with D possibly being TRBD1 (6 bases). This material consisted of peripheral blood mononuclear cells (PBMCs), taken at new diagnosis, from a patient treated with antithyroid drugs. This sequence originates from a man in his forties with Graves disease. CDR3 residues: CASSAQGAGVDSPLHF. The DNA of the CDR3 is TGTGCCAGCAGTGCCCAAGGTGCAGGGGTTGATTCACCCCTCCACTTT.